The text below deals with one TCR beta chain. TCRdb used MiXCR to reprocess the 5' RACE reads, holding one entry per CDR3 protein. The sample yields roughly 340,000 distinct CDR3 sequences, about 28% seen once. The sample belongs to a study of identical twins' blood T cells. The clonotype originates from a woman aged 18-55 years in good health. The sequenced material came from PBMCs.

CDR3 sequence: CRTLGHTEAFF. The CDR3 coding sequence is TGCCGTACCCTGGGGCACACTGAAGCTTTCTTT. The chain combines TRBV20-1 with TRBJ1-1, with D possibly matching TRBD1 (5 bases). Germline V gives CDR1 DFQATT, CDR2 SNEGSKA (reference sequence). The CDR3 covers 11 residues.